Reported below is one T cell receptor (beta chain). Time point specified: peripheral blood 6 weeks after treatment start. Only in-frame clones appear in the TCRdb table, and some are missing; sequencing was by immunoSEQ multiplex PCR. The sample lists under 50,000 clones, roughly 90% seen once, with roughly 24% in the top ten. The entry originates in a study of PD-L1 blockade in urothelial cancer. This CDR3 spans 18 amino acids. The J segment lost 4 bases and the V segment lost 4 bases, leaving 15 bases of the junction unmatched. Germline loops: CDR1 MNHNS, CDR2 SASEGT. This chain uses TRBV6-1 with TRBJ1-4, with 7 bases that match TRBD1. This sequence originates from a man in his sixties with urothelial cancer. The sample here was PBMCs, taken around atezolizumab (anti-PD-L1) treatment. In DNA form, the CDR3 reads TGTGCCAGCAGTGCCCGAGGGAGGAACGACAGGGTTAATGAAAAACTGTTTTTT. Its protein product is CASSARGRNDRVNEKLFF.